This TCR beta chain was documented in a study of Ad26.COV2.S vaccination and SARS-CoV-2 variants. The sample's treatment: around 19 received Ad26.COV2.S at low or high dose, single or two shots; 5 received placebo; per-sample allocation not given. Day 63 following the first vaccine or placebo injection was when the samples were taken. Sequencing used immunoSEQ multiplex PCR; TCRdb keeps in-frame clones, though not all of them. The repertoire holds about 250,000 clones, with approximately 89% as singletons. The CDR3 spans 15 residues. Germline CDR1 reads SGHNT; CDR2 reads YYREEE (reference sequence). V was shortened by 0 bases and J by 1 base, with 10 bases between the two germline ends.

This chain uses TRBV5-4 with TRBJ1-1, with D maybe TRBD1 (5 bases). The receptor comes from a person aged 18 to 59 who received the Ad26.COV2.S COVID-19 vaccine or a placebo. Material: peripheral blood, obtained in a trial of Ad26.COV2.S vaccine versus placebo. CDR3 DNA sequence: TGTGCCAGCAGCTTGGATGCGGGACCGAACACTGAAGCTTTCTTT. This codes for CASSLDAGPNTEAFF.